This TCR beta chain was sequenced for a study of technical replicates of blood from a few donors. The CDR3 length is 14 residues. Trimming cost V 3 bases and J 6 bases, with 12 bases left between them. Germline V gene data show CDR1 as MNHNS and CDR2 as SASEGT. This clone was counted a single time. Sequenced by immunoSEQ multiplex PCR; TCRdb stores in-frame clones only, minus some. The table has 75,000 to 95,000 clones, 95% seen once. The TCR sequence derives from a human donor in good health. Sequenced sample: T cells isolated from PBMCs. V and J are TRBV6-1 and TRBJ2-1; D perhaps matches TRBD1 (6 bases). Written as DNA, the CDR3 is TGTGCCAGCAGTGAGACAGGATTAAGCAATGAGCAGTTCTTC. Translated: CASSETGLSNEQFF.